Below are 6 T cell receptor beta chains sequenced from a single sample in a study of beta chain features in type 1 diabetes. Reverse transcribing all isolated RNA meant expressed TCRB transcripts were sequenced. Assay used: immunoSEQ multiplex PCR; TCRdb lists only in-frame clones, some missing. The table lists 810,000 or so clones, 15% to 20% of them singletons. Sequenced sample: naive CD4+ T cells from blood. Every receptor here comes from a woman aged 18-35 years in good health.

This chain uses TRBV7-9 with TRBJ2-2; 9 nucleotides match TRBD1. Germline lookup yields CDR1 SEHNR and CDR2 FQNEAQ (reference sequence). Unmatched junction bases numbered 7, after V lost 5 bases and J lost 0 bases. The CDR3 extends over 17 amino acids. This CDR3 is CASSQTGGATNTGELFF. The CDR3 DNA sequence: TGTGCCAGCAGCCAAACAGGGGGCGCTACGAACACCGGGGAGCTGTTTTTT.

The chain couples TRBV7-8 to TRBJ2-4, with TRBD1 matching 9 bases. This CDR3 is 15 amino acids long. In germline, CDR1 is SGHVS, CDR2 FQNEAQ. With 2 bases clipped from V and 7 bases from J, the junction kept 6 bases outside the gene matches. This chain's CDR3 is CASSLTGTGLNIQYF. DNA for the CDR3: TGTGCCAGCAGCTTAACGGGGACAGGGTTGAACATTCAGTACTTC.

CDR3 DNA: TGTGCCAGTAGCAATCTTGGGGTGTCCTACGAGCAGTACTTC. Translation: CASSNLGVSYEQYF. The J gene is TRBJ2-7, the V gene TRBV19, with D uncertain. V lost 6 bases to trimming and J lost 1 base, with 13 bases between them. Germline CDR1 LNHDA, CDR2 SQIVND (reference sequence). This CDR3 has 14 amino acids.

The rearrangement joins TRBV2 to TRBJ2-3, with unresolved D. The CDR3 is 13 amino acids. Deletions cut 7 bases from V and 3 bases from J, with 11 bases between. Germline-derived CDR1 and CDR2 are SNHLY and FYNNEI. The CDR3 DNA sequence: TGTGCCAGCATTTGGCGTGGGACAGATACGCAGTATTTT. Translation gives CASIWRGTDTQYF.

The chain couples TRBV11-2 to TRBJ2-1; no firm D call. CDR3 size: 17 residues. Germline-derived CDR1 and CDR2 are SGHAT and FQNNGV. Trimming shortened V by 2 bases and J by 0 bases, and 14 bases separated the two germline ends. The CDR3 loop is CASSLRSRLNSYNEQFF. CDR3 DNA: TGTGCCAGCAGCTTAAGGTCCCGACTGAACTCCTACAATGAGCAGTTCTTC.

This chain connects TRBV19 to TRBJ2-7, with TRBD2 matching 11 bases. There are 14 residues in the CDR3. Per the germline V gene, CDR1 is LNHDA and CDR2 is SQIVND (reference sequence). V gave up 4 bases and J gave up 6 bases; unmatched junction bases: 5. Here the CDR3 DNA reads TGTGCCAGTAGTAATAGCGGGAGGGCCGGCGAGCAGTACTTC. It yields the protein CASSNSGRAGEQYF.